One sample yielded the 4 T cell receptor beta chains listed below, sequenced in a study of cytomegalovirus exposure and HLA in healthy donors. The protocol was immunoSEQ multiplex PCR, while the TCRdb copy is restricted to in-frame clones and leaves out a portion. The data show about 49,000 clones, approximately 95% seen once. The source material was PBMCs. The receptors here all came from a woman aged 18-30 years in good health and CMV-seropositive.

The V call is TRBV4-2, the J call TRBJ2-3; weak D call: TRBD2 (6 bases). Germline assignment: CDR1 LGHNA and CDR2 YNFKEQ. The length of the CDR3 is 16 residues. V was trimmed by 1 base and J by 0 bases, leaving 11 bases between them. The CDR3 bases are TGTGCCAGCAGCCAAGCGTACGGGACTAGCACAGATACGCAGTATTTT. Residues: CASSQAYGTSTDTQYF.

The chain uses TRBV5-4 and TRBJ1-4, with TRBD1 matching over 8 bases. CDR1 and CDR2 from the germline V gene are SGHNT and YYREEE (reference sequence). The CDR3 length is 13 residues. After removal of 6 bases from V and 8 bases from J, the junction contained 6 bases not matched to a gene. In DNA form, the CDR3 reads TGTGCCAGCACCGGACAGGGAGGCGAAAAACTGTTTTTT. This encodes CASTGQGGEKLFF.

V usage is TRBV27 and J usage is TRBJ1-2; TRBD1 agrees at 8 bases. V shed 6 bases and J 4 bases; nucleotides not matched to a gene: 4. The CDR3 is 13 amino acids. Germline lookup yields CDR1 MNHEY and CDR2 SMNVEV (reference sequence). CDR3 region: CASRGQGVYGYTF. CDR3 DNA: TGTGCCAGCAGAGGACAGGGTGTCTATGGCTACACCTTC.

The DNA for the CDR3 is TGTGCCAGCAGTTTAGTTGACAGAATCTACGAGCAGTACTTC. This encodes CASSLVDRIYEQYF. The J gene is TRBJ2-7, the V gene TRBV28; D is perhaps TRBD1 (5 bases). Germline loops: CDR1 MDHEN, CDR2 SYDVKM. The CDR3 runs to 14 residues. V dropped 2 bases and J dropped 3 bases, with 11 bases sitting between them.